This T cell receptor beta chain derives from a study of T cell responses to AZD1222 COVID-19 vaccine. Broader study findings: Only six people who got AZD1222 tested seropositive at baseline. Donor demographics were predominantly white British with a female majority; clonal diversity may be underestimated. Samples come after the peak T cell response, not at day 14.

The germline V and J ends were trimmed by 5 bases and 6 bases, with 13 bases remaining between them. The CDR3 is 13 residues long. Germline CDR1 reads MGHRA; CDR2 reads YSYEKL. Clones were read by immunoSEQ multiplex PCR, and TCRdb kept only the in-frame ones, dropping some. The sample records some 110,000 clones, about 93% being singletons. About this clone: The antigen remains undetermined.

This clonotype originated in an adult in good health. The chain is built from TRBV4-1 and TRBJ1-1, with D possibly matching TRBD1 (6 bases). The specimen was peripheral blood, collected on day 0 of AZD1222 vaccination. The CDR3 DNA reads TGCGCCAGCAGCGCACAGGGTACCGCTGAAGCTTTCTTT. Translated, it gives CASSAQGTAEAFF.